These 27 T cell receptor beta chains originate from one sample sequenced in a study of T-cell memory formation after mild COVID-19. TCRdb independently ran MiXCR on the 5' RACE reads; one entry per CDR3 protein. The sample yields a few hundred thousand distinct CDR3 sequences, 16% seen once. Sequencing was done on a sample of PBMCs or a T cell subset sorted from them (not recorded which). These receptors were collected from a man aged 18 to 30 who had mild COVID-19 (a few samples of this study predate the infection). Cell type and time point are not known.

V gene TRBV7-2 combines with J gene TRBJ1-6; D is uncertain. V was pared by 3 bases and J by 7 bases, with 13 bases between. Germline loops: CDR1 SGHTA, CDR2 FQGNSA. The CDR3 runs 15 residues. CDR3 in amino acids: CASSFSPRANSPLHF. CDR3 in DNA: TGTGCCAGCAGCTTTTCCCCTCGGGCAAATTCACCCCTCCACTTT.

The V gene is TRBV18, the J gene TRBJ1-3; TRBD1 matches 9 bases. CDR1 and CDR2 (germline): KGHSH, LQKENI. V dropped 3 bases and J dropped 6; count of bases not matched to a gene: 6. The length of the CDR3 is 15 residues. As DNA, the CDR3 is TGTGCCAGCTCACCCGGGACAGGGCCCGAAAACACCATATATTTT. It is translated as CASSPGTGPENTIYF.

There are many counts of this clonotype. The CDR3 here is CSAGGTSGMNTEAFF. CDR3 sequence (DNA): TGCAGCGCTGGGGGGACATCCGGGATGAACACTGAAGCTTTCTTT. This chain uses TRBV29-1 with TRBJ1-1; tentative D call: TRBD1 (6 bases). Germline V gives CDR1 SQVTM, CDR2 ANQGSEA. Trimming removed 7 bases from V and 0 bases from J, with 18 bases in between. This CDR3 comprises 15 residues.

The V and J genes are TRBV14 and TRBJ2-5; D may correspond to TRBD1 or TRBD2 (5 bases each). CDR3 size: 12 residues. The germline V gene encodes CDR1 SGHDN and CDR2 FVKESK. Trimming removed 0 bases from V and 11 bases from J, with 10 bases in between. This CDR3 is CASSQDWGPQYF. The CDR3 coding sequence is TGTGCCAGCAGCCAAGATTGGGGACCGCAGTACTTC.

The genes are TRBV5-1 and TRBJ2-5; 13 bases fit TRBD2. Germline trimming cut 3 bases from V and 5 bases from J; bases unmatched to any gene: 7. The CDR3 is made up of 16 amino acids. The germline CDR1 and CDR2 sequences are SGHRS and YFSETQ. CDR3 sequence reads: CASSSGLAGVSETQYF. The CDR3, as DNA: TGCGCCAGCAGCTCCGGACTAGCGGGGGTCTCGGAGACCCAGTACTTC.

In its sample, this clonotype was seen many times. Here the CDR3 reads CASSSRGGHDEQFF. The CDR3, as DNA: TGTGCCAGTAGTTCGCGGGGGGGCCATGATGAGCAGTTCTTC. The J gene is TRBJ2-1, the V gene TRBV19; 9 nucleotides agree with TRBD2. Germline values: CDR1 LNHDA, CDR2 SQIVND (reference sequence). This CDR3 comprises 14 residues. J gave up 8 bases and V 5 bases, and 7 bases lay outside the gene matches. The entire variable domain, with the rest obtained from reference TRBV19 and TRBJ2-1, is as follows: DGGITQSPKYLFRKEGQNVTLSCEQNLNHDAMYWYRQDPGQGLRLIYYSQIVNDFQKGDIAEGYSVSREKKESFPLTVTSAQKNPTAFYLCASSSRGGHDEQFFGPGTRLTVL.

This clonotype was detected many times. CDR3 DNA sequence: TGCGCCAGCAGCTTGACCTCCGGGACAGGCACATTGTTCGTC. It translates to CASSLTSGTGTLFV. The chain has TRBV5-1 and TRBJ2-7; TRBD1 matches 8 bases. Germline V gene lookup returns CDR1 SGHRS and CDR2 YFSETQ. The CDR3 sequence is 14 residues long.

The J gene is TRBJ2-5, the V gene TRBV27; tentatively, D is TRBD1 (6 bases). This CDR3 contains 16 residues. V was clipped by 2 bases and J by 0 bases, with 13 bases between them. From germline, CDR1 is MNHEY and CDR2 SMNVEV (reference sequence). The DNA for the CDR3 is TGTGCCAGCAGTTTAGTTGGGGGCGAATACCAAGAGACCCAGTACTTC. It codes for CASSLVGGEYQETQYF.

The genes are TRBV5-1 and TRBJ2-3; D might be TRBD1 or TRBD2, each matching 5 bases. Per germline, CDR1 SGHRS and CDR2 YFSETQ. The V end lost 0 bases, the J end lost 2 bases, and 16 bases lay between the germline ends. The CDR3 runs 17 residues. In DNA form, the CDR3 reads TGCGCCAGCAGCTTGGCCCCGGGCCCGGGACCCACAGATACGCAGTATTTT. Translating it yields CASSLAPGPGPTDTQYF.

The V call is TRBV7-9, the J call TRBJ2-3, with 8 bases lining up with TRBD1. Germline V lookup: CDR1 SEHNR, CDR2 FQNEAQ (reference sequence). Germline trimming cut 5 bases from V and 0 bases from J; bases unmatched to any gene: 7. The CDR3 consists of 16 residues. The CDR3 sequence: CASSPDRAFSTDTQYF. In DNA form, the CDR3 reads TGTGCCAGCAGCCCGGACAGGGCCTTTAGCACAGATACGCAGTATTTT. Combining the CDR3 with reference TRBV7-9 and TRBJ2-3 gives the whole variable domain DTGVSQNPRHKITKRGQNVTFRCDPISEHNRLYWYRQTLGQGPEFLTYFQNEAQLEKSRLLSDRFSAERPKGSFSTLEIQRTEQGDSAMYLCASSPDRAFSTDTQYFGPGTRLTVL.

Only one count was recorded for this clonotype. The chain is built from TRBV7-2 and TRBJ2-2; no definite D call. The ends were cut back, 3 bases at V and 0 bases at J, with 8 bases in the middle. From germline, CDR1 is SGHTA and CDR2 FQGNSA. There are 15 residues in the CDR3. CDR3 in DNA: TGTGCCAGCAGCTTCCCTGGGTCGAACACCGGGGAGCTGTTTTTT. Translation: CASSFPGSNTGELFF.

The gene calls are TRBV7-2 and TRBJ2-7; 9 nucleotides line up with TRBD1. The germline gives CDR1 SGHTA, CDR2 FQGNSA. Trimming cost V 2 bases and J 2 bases; bases outside gene matches: 7. CDR3 length: 16 amino acids. This CDR3 is CASSLNIGQGTYEQYF. The CDR3, as DNA: TGTGCCAGCAGCTTAAATATCGGACAGGGGACCTACGAGCAGTACTTC.

This clonotype was counted a few times. The rearrangement links TRBV2 to TRBJ2-1; the D call may be TRBD1 or TRBD2 (5 bases each). The CDR3 runs 13 residues. Germline V lookup: CDR1 SNHLY, CDR2 FYNNEI. Trimming cost V 8 bases and J 5 bases, with 13 bases left between them. The CDR3 sequence is CASVPGRNNEQFF. DNA of the CDR3: TGTGCCAGCGTTCCGGGACGGAACAATGAGCAGTTCTTC. Together with reference TRBV2 and TRBJ2-1, the CDR3 gives the full variable domain: EPEVTQTPSHQVTQMGQEVILRCVPISNHLYFYWYRQILGQKVEFLVSFYNNEISEKSEIFDDQFSVERPDGSNFTLKIRSTKLEDSAMYFCASVPGRNNEQFFGPGTRLTVL.

The CDR3, as DNA: TGTGCCAGCAGTTTCACCCCTGGGGCCAACGTCCTGACTTTC. Its protein product is CASSFTPGANVLTF. J is TRBJ2-6 and V is TRBV12-3 or TRBV12-4; the D is unclear. The CDR3 extends over 14 amino acids. V was pared by 3 bases and J by 2 bases, with 5 bases between.

This clonotype was detected a few times. This chain uses TRBV10-2 with TRBJ2-3, with a tentative D call TRBD2 (6 bases). The CDR3 has 14 residues. V lost 6 bases to trimming and J lost 2 bases, with 12 bases between them. Germline V gene lookup returns CDR1 WSHSY and CDR2 SAAADI. The CDR3 region has the DNA TGCGCCAGCAGGCTGGGACTCCTCACAGATACGCAGTATTTT. Amino acids: CASRLGLLTDTQYF.

The chain couples TRBV12-3 or TRBV12-4 to TRBJ1-5; D is uncertain. The CDR3 is made up of 15 amino acids. V lost 5 bases and J 7 bases, leaving 18 bases between the germline ends. The CDR3 is CASSPPGGREQPQHF. In nucleotides, the CDR3 is TGTGCCAGCAGTCCCCCCGGAGGGCGAGAGCAGCCCCAGCATTTT.

The chain recombines TRBV5-1 with TRBJ1-1; D perhaps matches TRBD1 (6 bases). Trimming left V 0 bases short and J 1 base short, with 10 bases between. Germline V CDR1 and CDR2: SGHRS, YFSETQ. CDR3 length: 15 amino acids. CDR3 sequence (DNA): TGCGCCAGCAGCTTGGGTTACAGGGAGAACACTGAAGCTTTCTTT. Encoded protein: CASSLGYRENTEAFF.

Only one count was recorded for this clonotype. V and J are TRBV3-1 and TRBJ2-3; 7 positions match TRBD2. Unmatched junction bases numbered 10, after V lost 1 base and J lost 6 bases. Per germline, CDR1 LGHDT and CDR2 YNNKEL (reference sequence). The CDR3 extends over 16 amino acids. This chain's CDR3 is CASSQGSSRGIDTQYF. The CDR3 bases are TGTGCCAGCAGCCAAGGGTCCTCGCGGGGGATTGATACGCAGTATTTT.

This clonotype came up a few times. The rearrangement links TRBV25-1 to TRBJ1-1, with D tentatively TRBD1 (5 bases). Looked up from germline, CDR1 is MGHDK and CDR2 is SYGVNS. CDR3 length equals 13 residues. V was trimmed by 2 bases and J by 4 bases, leaving 8 bases between them. CDR3 protein: CASSEQGFTEAFF. The DNA of the CDR3 is TGTGCCAGCAGTGAACAGGGATTCACTGAAGCTTTCTTT.

This clonotype was seen a few times. V and J are TRBV7-9 and TRBJ2-7; D is possibly TRBD2 (6 bases). CDR3 size: 14 residues. V was cut by 1 base and J by 2 bases, with 9 bases left in between. CDR1 and CDR2 (germline): SEHNR, FQNEAQ (reference sequence). CDR3 residues: CASSLVLAPYEQYF. As DNA, the CDR3 is TGTGCCAGCAGCTTAGTCCTAGCGCCCTACGAGCAGTACTTC.

The sample holds a few counts of this clonotype. The chain combines TRBV5-6 with TRBJ1-2; a possible D gene is TRBD1 (5 bases). The V and J ends lost 1 base and 8 bases respectively, with 15 bases between them. The CDR3 length is 14 residues. Germline CDR1 is SGHDT and CDR2 is YYEEEE. The DNA of the CDR3 is TGTGCCAGCAGCTTGTCAGGGACCCCCTACGGCTACACCTTC. Translated, it gives CASSLSGTPYGYTF.

The sample holds a few counts of this clonotype. This chain joins TRBV5-1 and TRBJ1-6, with TRBD1 as a possible D gene (6 bases). The CDR3 runs to 14 residues. Between the trimmed V and J ends, which lost 3 bases and 6 bases, there was a span of 10 bases. CDR1 is SGHRS, CDR2 YFSETQ, per germline. DNA of the CDR3: TGCGCCAGCAGCTCGCGACAGGCTAATTCACCCCTCCACTTT. Translated, it gives CASSSRQANSPLHF.

The count of this clonotype is one. The chain has TRBV9 and TRBJ1-4; TRBD1 agrees at 8 bases. This CDR3 region has 19 residues. Germline V lookup: CDR1 SGDLS, CDR2 YYNGEE. V was pared by 3 bases and J by 5 bases, with 18 bases of the junction left unmatched. CDR3 coding DNA: TGTGCCAGCAGCGACCCCGGGACAGGAGCGGCTGCAGAGAATGAAAAACTGTTTTTT. This codes for CASSDPGTGAAAENEKLFF. Based on the CDR3 plus reference TRBV9 and TRBJ1-4, the full variable domain is DSGVTQTPKHLITATGQRVTLRCSPRSGDLSVYWYQQSLDQGLQFLIQYYNGEERAKGNILERFSAQQFPDLHSELNLSSLELGDSALYFCASSDPGTGAAAENEKLFFGSGTQLSVL.

This rearrangement joins TRBV9 to TRBJ2-7; D tentatively fits TRBD1 or TRBD2 (7 bases each). The CDR3 covers 16 residues. Trimming removed 4 bases at V and 6 bases at J, with 23 bases between. In germline, CDR1 is SGDLS, CDR2 YYNGEE. The CDR3 region has the DNA TGTGCCAGCAGCCCCCGGGGAGGGGGCGTTGAGGTCGAGCAGTACTTC. Translation: CASSPRGGGVEVEQYF.

This clonotype was counted between two and nine times. The rearrangement links TRBV5-5 to TRBJ1-5; no clear D. Germline V gene data show CDR1 as SGHKS and CDR2 as YYEKEE (reference sequence). With 5 bases removed from V and 5 bases from J, the gap between germline ends came to 14 bases. This CDR3 spans 14 amino acids. The CDR3 protein is CASSPWSGDQPQHF. The CDR3 DNA is TGTGCCAGCAGTCCATGGTCGGGTGATCAGCCCCAGCATTTT.

This clonotype was recorded a few times. This chain connects TRBV28 to TRBJ1-1, with unresolved D. The germline CDR1 and CDR2 sequences are MDHEN and SYDVKM. V was shortened by 2 bases and J by 9 bases, with 16 bases between the two germline ends. There are 14 residues in the CDR3. CDR3 sequence reads: CASSLQQSMGKAFF. CDR3 DNA: TGTGCCAGCAGTTTACAACAATCGATGGGAAAAGCTTTCTTT.

The chain is built from TRBV12-3 or TRBV12-4 and TRBJ1-2, with D unclear. CDR3 size: 16 residues. V shed 3 bases and J shed 4 bases, with 18 bases lying between them. CDR3 protein: CASSFMGTSRPYGYTF. The CDR3 DNA follows: TGTGCCAGCAGTTTTATGGGCACCTCACGGCCCTATGGCTACACCTTC.